The clone carrying this T cell receptor (beta chain) was found a few times. The data were taken from a study of shared clonotypes between healthy human individuals. Repertoires were generated with immunoSEQ multiplex PCR, while TCRdb's copy carries only in-frame clones and drops some. This table has hundreds of thousands of clones, less than 80% appearing once. In germline, CDR1 is KGHSH, CDR2 LQKENI. This CDR3 spans 14 amino acids. V lost 4 bases and J lost 6, with 15 bases in between. This sequence was found in a woman in her 30s in good health. Sample: memory CD4+ T cells sorted from blood. Specified subset: CD45RA-negative fraction. This rearrangement joins TRBV18 to TRBJ1-1; D may be TRBD1 (5 bases). CDR3 DNA sequence: TGTGCCAGCTCACGAAGTGGAGGGGTCGCTGAAGCTTTCTTT. This sequence encodes CASSRSGGVAEAFF.